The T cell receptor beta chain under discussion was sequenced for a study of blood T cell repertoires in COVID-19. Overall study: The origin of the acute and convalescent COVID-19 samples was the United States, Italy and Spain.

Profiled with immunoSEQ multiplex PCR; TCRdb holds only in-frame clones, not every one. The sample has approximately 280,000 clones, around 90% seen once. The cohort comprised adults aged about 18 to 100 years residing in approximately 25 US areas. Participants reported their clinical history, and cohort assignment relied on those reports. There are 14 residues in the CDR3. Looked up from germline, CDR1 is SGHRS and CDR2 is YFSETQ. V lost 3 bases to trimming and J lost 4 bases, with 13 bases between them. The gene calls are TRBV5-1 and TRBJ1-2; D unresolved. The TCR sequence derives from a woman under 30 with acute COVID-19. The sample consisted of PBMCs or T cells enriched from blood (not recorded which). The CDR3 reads CASSSELPVYGYTF. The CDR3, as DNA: TGCGCCAGCAGCTCCGAGTTGCCGGTCTATGGCTACACCTTC.